This T cell receptor (beta chain) was obtained from a study of blood T cell repertoires in COVID-19. In the study overall: The study drew acute and convalescent COVID-19 samples from the United States, Italy and Spain. PBMCs, B-cell-depleted T cells, or T cells were the source of the cDNA or gDNA that made up the material.

Authors' data handling: For nucleated cells, counts were estimated from reference gene primer amplification. The repertoire was sequenced with immunoSEQ multiplex PCR; TCRdb's copy has only in-frame clones and lacks some. That table gives V, J and clone size, and the DNA gave D and trimming. The repertoire has around 130,000 clones, 80% to 90% of them found once; the top ten carry less than 30%. This CDR3 region has 15 residues. Germline V gives CDR1 SGHTA, CDR2 FQGNSA. Losses at the gene ends were 5 bases for V and 4 bases for J; bases not matched to a gene: 5. This TCR was recovered from a man aged 70 or older with active or convalescent COVID-19. V is TRBV7-2 and J is TRBJ2-7, with 13 nucleotides matching TRBD2. Sequences were obtained from peripheral blood. CDR3 DNA sequence: TGTGCCAGCAGCGTTAGGACTAGCGGGAGTTACGAGCAGTACTTC. It translates to CASSVRTSGSYEQYF.